What follows describes a single T cell receptor (beta chain). The target antigen is unknown. These data come from a study of cytotoxic CD8 clonotypes in ibrutinib-treated CLL. Whole-study context: Patients: roughly ten relapsed/refractory, some 15 treatment-naive, 17 IGHV unmutated. After median approximately 74 months, roughly 14 stayed in remission, about 12 progressed; responses approximately 24 partial, 2 complete. Among the samples, the mean was 255,043 productive templates and 85,000 to 100,000 productive rearrangements.

Findings and limits, study-wide: Clonality rose at ibrutinib response, held steady in sustained remission, and fell toward baseline at progression.

V was pared by 0 bases and J by 0 bases, with 7 bases of the junction left unmatched. Germline-derived CDR1 and CDR2 are SGHDT and YYEEEE. This CDR3 region has 17 residues. Clones were read by immunoSEQ multiplex PCR, and TCRdb kept only the in-frame ones, dropping some. The sample lists 130,000 or so clones, about 79% seen once, with roughly 13% in the top ten. This clonotype originated in a human donor with chronic lymphocytic leukemia. The sample here was PBMCs, taken after 12 months of ibrutinib treatment. This sequence joins TRBV5-6 and TRBJ2-7; TRBD2 agrees at 9 bases. CDR3 in amino acids: CASSLGLAGISSYEQYF. In DNA form, the CDR3 reads TGTGCCAGCAGCTTGGGCCTAGCGGGGATAAGCTCCTACGAGCAGTACTTC.